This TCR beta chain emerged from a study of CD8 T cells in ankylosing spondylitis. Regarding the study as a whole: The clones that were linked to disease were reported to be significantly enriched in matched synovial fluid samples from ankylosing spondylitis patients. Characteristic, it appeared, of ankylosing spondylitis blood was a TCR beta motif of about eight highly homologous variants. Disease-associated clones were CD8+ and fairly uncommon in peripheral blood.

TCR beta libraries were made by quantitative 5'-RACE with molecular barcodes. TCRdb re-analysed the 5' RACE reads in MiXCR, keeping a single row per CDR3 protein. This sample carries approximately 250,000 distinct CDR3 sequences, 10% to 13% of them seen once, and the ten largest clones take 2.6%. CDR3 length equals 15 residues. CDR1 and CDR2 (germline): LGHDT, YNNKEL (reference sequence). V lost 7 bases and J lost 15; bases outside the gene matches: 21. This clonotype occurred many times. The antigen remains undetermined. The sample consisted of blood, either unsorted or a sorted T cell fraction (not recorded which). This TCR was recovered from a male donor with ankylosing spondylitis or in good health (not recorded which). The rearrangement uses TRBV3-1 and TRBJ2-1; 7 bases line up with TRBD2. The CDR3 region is CASMTAAGDLRRMFF. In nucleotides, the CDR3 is TGTGCCAGCATGACTGCCGCGGGGGACCTACGACGTATGTTCTTC.